The next 5 T cell receptor beta chains were all read from a single sample in a study of T cells after posttransplantation cyclophosphamide. Assay: immunoSEQ multiplex PCR; the TCRdb copy retains only in-frame clones and omits some. The sample lists more than 8,500 clones; roughly nine tenths were seen once. Sample: memory CD4+ T cells sorted from PBMCs. All receptors derive from a woman aged 55-70 years in good health, CMV-negative, and a related stem cell transplant donor.

The chain joins TRBV6-6 to TRBJ1-1; weak D call: TRBD1 (6 bases). The CDR3 consists of 13 residues. The V and J ends lost 6 bases and 8 bases respectively, with 16 bases between them. Germline V gene lookup returns CDR1 MNHNY and CDR2 SVGAGI (reference sequence). For the CDR3, the DNA is TGTGCCAGCAGCAATGGATGGACAGCCGAAGCTTTCTTT. Translating it yields CASSNGWTAEAFF.

The gene calls are TRBV7-6 and TRBJ2-1, with 11 bases that match TRBD2. Looked up from germline, CDR1 is SGHVS and CDR2 is FNYEAQ. After removal of 5 bases from V and 6 bases from J, the junction contained 9 bases not matched to a gene. This CDR3 contains 16 residues. The CDR3 DNA follows: TGTGCCAGCAGCGGAACGACTAGCGGGATGGGCAATGAGCAGTTCTTC. Residues: CASSGTTSGMGNEQFF.

V is TRBV6-6 and J is TRBJ1-3; D is possibly TRBD1 (5 bases). The CDR3 runs to 14 residues. The germline CDR1 and CDR2 sequences are MNHNY and SVGAGI (reference sequence). The germline V and J ends were trimmed by 4 bases and 7 bases, with 14 bases remaining between them. DNA for the CDR3: TGTGCCAGCAGTTTGCAGGGCTCGGTGAACACCATATATTTT. Amino acids: CASSLQGSVNTIYF.

This clone was recorded a few times. The chain employs TRBV7-2 and TRBJ1-5, with 10 bases that match TRBD1. CDR1 SGHTA and CDR2 FQGNSA come from the germline V gene. The V segment lost 2 bases and the J segment 6 bases; nucleotides outside the gene matches: 4. The CDR3 totals 15 residues. Here the CDR3 DNA reads TGTGCCAGCAGCTTACACGACAGGGGGCCTCAGCCCCAGCATTTT. Its translation: CASSLHDRGPQPQHF.

The rearrangement links TRBV28 to TRBJ2-1, with 12 bases identical to TRBD1. J gave up 8 bases and V 6 bases, and 8 bases lay outside the gene matches. This CDR3 spans 15 amino acids. Per the germline V gene, CDR1 is MDHEN and CDR2 is SYDVKM. The DNA of the CDR3 is TGTGCCAGCAGGGGACCGGGACAGGGGGCCGATGAGCAGTTCTTC. Its protein product is CASRGPGQGADEQFF.